This TCR beta chain was identified in a study of type 1 regulatory T cells. Study at large: T-allo10 is an in vitro-generated, Tr1-enriched CD4 T cell product specific for alloantigen.

TCRdb re-analysed the reads in MiXCR, keeping a single row per CDR3 protein. The sample has 90,000 to 100,000 distinct CDR3 sequences, roughly a third seen once; the top ten hold less than 2.5%. This CDR3 comprises 11 residues. Germline loops: CDR1 SQVTM, CDR2 ANQGSEA. V was cut by 5 bases and J by 3 bases, with 7 bases left in between. This clonotype occurred once. The source material was CD4+ T cells, either the whole sample or a sorted fraction (not recorded which). This TCR was recovered from a human donor in good health. The chain joins TRBV29-1 to TRBJ2-5; D is unresolved. The CDR3 nucleotides are TGCAGCGTTAGGCAGAAAGAGACCCAGTACTTC. It specifies CSVRQKETQYF.